The rows below give T cell receptor beta chains drawn from one sample of a study of identical twins. MiXCR was run by TCRdb on the 5' RACE reads, yielding one entry per CDR3 protein. The sample lists fewer than 550,000 distinct CDR3 sequences; over 11% were seen once. The same specimen was also included in a second study, on yellow fever vaccine responses in identical twins.

The material sequenced was CD4+ T cells sorted from blood. The origin of the receptors is a woman aged 18-29 years in good health. CDR3s include the opening cysteine and the closing phenylalanine or tryptophan. A D gene is named only where the DNA matches it firmly. Size values are once, few and many counts, or a class for expanded clones, and some rows have none.

j_call	d_call	clone_size	v_call	cdr3_nt	cdr3_aa
TRBJ1-1	TRBD1	few	TRBV11-3	TGTGCCAGCAGCCACAACAGGGGCACTGAAGCTTTCTTT	CASSHNRGTEAFF
TRBJ2-1	TRBD2	.	TRBV30	TGTGCCTGGAGTGGGGGAGCGGGAGGGGGCAATGAGCAGTTCTTC	CAWSGGAGGGNEQFF
TRBJ2-1	TRBD2	few	TRBV7-8	TGTGCCAGCAGCTTTGAACTAGCGGGAGGTGGGGAGCAGTTCTTC	CASSFELAGGGEQFF
TRBJ2-3	.	.	TRBV9	TGTGCCAGCAGCGGCCTTGCCGCACACCGCACAGATACGCAGTATTTT	CASSGLAAHRTDTQYF
TRBJ2-2	.	few	TRBV18	TGTGCCAGCTCACCATATTCAGGGGCCACCGGGGAGCTGTTTTTT	CASSPYSGATGELFF
TRBJ2-1	.	few	TRBV5-6	TGTGCCAGCAGCTTTTACGGGCCAACCTCAGGCAGTGAGCAGTTCTTC	CASSFYGPTSGSEQFF
TRBJ1-1	TRBD1	few	TRBV30	TGTGCCTGGAGTCGGGCAAGACAGGGCCCAAGTTCTTACACTGAAGCTTTCTTT	CAWSRARQGPSSYTEAFF
TRBJ2-3	.	many	TRBV12-3/TRBV12-4	TGTGCCAGCAGTTTTGATCGGGTCGCAGATACGCAGTATTTT	CASSFDRVADTQYF
TRBJ1-1	.	.	TRBV15	TGTGCCACCAGGGTCAGATCAAACACTGAAGCTTTCTTT	CATRVRSNTEAFF
TRBJ2-3	.	few	TRBV4-2	TGTGCCAGCAGCCAAGATAGACTCACCACAGATACGCAGTATTTT	CASSQDRLTTDTQYF
TRBJ2-5	.	few	TRBV2	TGTGCCAGCAGTGCGGGGGACAAAGAGACCCAGTACTTC	CASSAGDKETQYF
TRBJ2-1	.	few	TRBV7-2	TGTGCCAGCAAGTGGATATACAATGAGCAGTTCTTC	CASKWIYNEQFF
TRBJ1-5	TRBD1	few	TRBV28	TGTGCCAGCAGTTTGAGACAGGGGGCAGGTCAGCCCCAGCATTTT	CASSLRQGAGQPQHF
TRBJ1-1	.	few	TRBV29-1	TGCAGCGTTGGTCACGCGGATGCTTTCTTT	CSVGHADAFF
TRBJ1-1	TRBD1	.	TRBV29-1	TGCAGCGTTACAAGACAGGGGGCTGACACTGAAGCTTTCTTT	CSVTRQGADTEAFF
TRBJ1-5	TRBD1	.	TRBV6-1	TGTGCCAGCAAAAGTACAGGGGCTCCCGGGCCCCAGCATTTT	CASKSTGAPGPQHF
TRBJ2-3	TRBD1	few	TRBV5-1	TGCGCCAGCAGCTACGGGACAGGGGTCGCAGATACGCAGTATTTT	CASSYGTGVADTQYF
TRBJ2-3	.	.	TRBV6-1	TGTGCCAGCAGTAGGGGTGAGGGGGGAGCTAGCACAGATACGCAGTATTTT	CASSRGEGGASTDTQYF
TRBJ1-2	TRBD1	.	TRBV28	TGTGCCAGCAGTCCCCCTCCCGGGACAGGGGGATATGGCTACACCTTC	CASSPPPGTGGYGYTF
TRBJ2-6	TRBD2	few	TRBV7-9	TGTGCCAGCAGCTTAATGGAGGCGGGGGCTGGGGCCAACGTCCTGACTTTC	CASSLMEAGAGANVLTF
TRBJ2-3	TRBD2	few	TRBV28	TGTGCCAGCAGTTTAGCCGGACTAAGCGGGAGTACAGATACGCAGTATTTT	CASSLAGLSGSTDTQYF
TRBJ2-1	TRBD2	once	TRBV7-2	TGTGCCAGCAGCTTAGCGTTAGCGGGAGGGTCGGTTAATGAGCAGTTCTTC	CASSLALAGGSVNEQFF
TRBJ2-7	.	many	TRBV5-1	TGCGCCAGCAGCTTGGAGGTCGGGGTCGGTCACTCCTACGAGCAGTACTTC	CASSLEVGVGHSYEQYF
TRBJ2-3	TRBD2	many	TRBV4-3	TGCGCCAGCAGCCAAGATCCTAGCGGGCAAACAGATACGCAGTATTTT	CASSQDPSGQTDTQYF
TRBJ2-7	TRBD2	many	TRBV7-9	TGTGCCAGCAGCTCTGGGACTAGCGGATACGAGCAGTACTTC	CASSSGTSGYEQYF
TRBJ2-1	.	few	TRBV20-1	TGCCTGCTAGAACGTAGCCCTAGCGACAATGAGCAGTTCTTC	CLLERSPSDNEQFF
TRBJ2-1	.	many	TRBV12-3/TRBV12-4	TGTGCCAGCAGCACGACTATAGACAATGAGCAGTTCTTC	CASSTTIDNEQFF
TRBJ2-2	.	few	TRBV2	TGTGCCAGCACCGGGCAGCAGTACAACACCGGGGAGCTGTTTTTT	CASTGQQYNTGELFF
TRBJ1-2	TRBD1	.	TRBV28	TGTGCCAGCAGTCTCCTCAGGGGGTCGAGCTATGGCTACACCTTC	CASSLLRGSSYGYTF
TRBJ2-7	.	.	TRBV29-1	TGCAGCGTCCTATGGGCATTTTTCCCCTCCGAGCAGTACTTC	CSVLWAFFPSEQYF
TRBJ2-1	.	few	TRBV4-3	TGCGCCAGCAGCCAGTCTCACTACAATGAGCAGTTCTTC	CASSQSHYNEQFF
TRBJ2-1	.	many	TRBV6-2/TRBV6-3	TGTGCCAGCACCCGGGAAGTAGCCTACAATGAGCAGTTCTTC	CASTREVAYNEQFF
TRBJ2-7	TRBD2	many	TRBV10-3	TGTGCCACCCTCCGCGGGGGAGGACCCTACGAGCAGTACTTC	CATLRGGGPYEQYF
TRBJ2-5	TRBD2	.	TRBV5-1	TGCGCCAGCAGCTACCGACTAGCGGGTCGGGAGCGGAAAGAGACCCAGTACTTC	CASSYRLAGRERKETQYF
TRBJ2-7	TRBD2	few	TRBV10-3	TGTGCCACCCTAGTGGGGAGCGGGAGGAACGAGCAGTACTTC	CATLVGSGRNEQYF
TRBJ1-1	.	.	TRBV3-1	TGCGCCAGCAGCCAAGAAACGGTGACTGAAGCTTTCTTT	CASSQETVTEAFF
TRBJ2-5	TRBD2	few	TRBV12-3/TRBV12-4	TGTGCCAGCAGAACCGACCCGGGGGGGCTAGAGACCCAGTACTTC	CASRTDPGGLETQYF
TRBJ2-7	.	few	TRBV7-8	TGTGCCAGCAGCTCCTCGGCTTACGAGCAGTACTTC	CASSSSAYEQYF
TRBJ2-3	.	few	TRBV6-1	TGTGCCAGCAGTGAACGAGGAGCCGCAGATACGCAGTATTTT	CASSERGAADTQYF
TRBJ2-7	TRBD2	few	TRBV4-2	TGTGCCAGCAGCCAAGATCTAGCGGGGGGCGATTACGAGCAGTACTTC	CASSQDLAGGDYEQYF
TRBJ2-7	TRBD1	.	TRBV4-3	TGCGCCAGCAGCCAAGCCCGACAGGGTTGGCCCTACGAGCAGTACTTC	CASSQARQGWPYEQYF
TRBJ2-1	.	few	TRBV29-1	TGCAGCGTTCAGGGCAGACCCGGACTATCGGGTATCCATGAGCAGTTCTTC	CSVQGRPGLSGIHEQFF
TRBJ2-3	.	few	TRBV19	TGTGCCAGTAGTATCTCGGTTTTGGAGGATACGCAGTATTTT	CASSISVLEDTQYF
TRBJ2-1	TRBD2	.	TRBV7-9	TGTGCCAGCAGCACTAACGTTGGACTAGCGGACTACAATGAGCAGTTCTTC	CASSTNVGLADYNEQFF
TRBJ2-7	.	many	TRBV28	TGTGCCAGCAGTACGGCCTCGGATGATTCCTACGAGCAGTACTTC	CASSTASDDSYEQYF
TRBJ2-1	TRBD1	.	TRBV20-1	TGCAGTGCTAGATGGGGACAGGTCTACAATGAGCAGTTCTTC	CSARWGQVYNEQFF
TRBJ2-7	TRBD1	many	TRBV3-1	TGTGCCAGCAAAAACAGGGGGAACTCCTACGAGCAGTACTTC	CASKNRGNSYEQYF
TRBJ2-4	.	.	TRBV15	TGTGCCACCAGCAGGGATGATGGCGGGAAAAACATTCAGTACTTC	CATSRDDGGKNIQYF